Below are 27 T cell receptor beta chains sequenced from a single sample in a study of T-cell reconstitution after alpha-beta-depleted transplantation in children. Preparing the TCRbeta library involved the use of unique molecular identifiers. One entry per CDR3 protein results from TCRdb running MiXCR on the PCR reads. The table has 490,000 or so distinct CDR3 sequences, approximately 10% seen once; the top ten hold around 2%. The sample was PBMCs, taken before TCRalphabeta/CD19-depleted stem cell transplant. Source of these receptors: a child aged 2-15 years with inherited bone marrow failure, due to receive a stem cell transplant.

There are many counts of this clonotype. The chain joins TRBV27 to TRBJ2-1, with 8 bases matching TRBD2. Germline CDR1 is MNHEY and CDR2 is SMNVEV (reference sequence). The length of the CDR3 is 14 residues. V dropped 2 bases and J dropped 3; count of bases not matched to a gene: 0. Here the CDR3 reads CASSLLAGYNEQFF. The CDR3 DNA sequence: TGTGCCAGCAGTTTACTAGCGGGCTACAATGAGCAGTTCTTC.

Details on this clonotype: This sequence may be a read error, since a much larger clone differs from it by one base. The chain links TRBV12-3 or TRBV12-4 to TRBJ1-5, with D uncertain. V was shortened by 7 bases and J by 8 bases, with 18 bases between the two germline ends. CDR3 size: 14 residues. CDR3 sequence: CASNPEGGSKPQHF. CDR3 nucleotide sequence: TGTGCCAGCAACCCCGAGGGAGGGAGCAAGCCCCAGCATTTT.

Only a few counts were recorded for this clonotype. CDR3 amino acids: CASTPGHTTGELFF. In DNA form, the CDR3 reads TGTGCCAGCACCCCGGGACACACGACCGGGGAGCTGTTTTTT. The V gene is TRBV12-3 or TRBV12-4, the J gene TRBJ2-2, with D maybe TRBD1 (6 bases). V lost 7 bases and J 5 bases, leaving 14 bases between the germline ends. The CDR3 loop spans 14 amino acids.

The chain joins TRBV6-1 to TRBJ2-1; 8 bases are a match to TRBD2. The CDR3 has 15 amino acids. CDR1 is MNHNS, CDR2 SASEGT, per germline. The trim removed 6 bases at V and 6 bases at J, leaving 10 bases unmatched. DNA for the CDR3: TGTGCCAGCAGCCCCAGGCGGGGGGCGGTCAATGAGCAGTTCTTC. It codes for CASSPRRGAVNEQFF.

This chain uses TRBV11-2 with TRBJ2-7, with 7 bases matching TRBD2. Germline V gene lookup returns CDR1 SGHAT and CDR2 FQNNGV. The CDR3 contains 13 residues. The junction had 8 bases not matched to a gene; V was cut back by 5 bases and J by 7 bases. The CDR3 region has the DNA TGTGCCAGCAGCAATAGCGGGCTATCTGAGCAGTACTTC. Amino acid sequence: CASSNSGLSEQYF.

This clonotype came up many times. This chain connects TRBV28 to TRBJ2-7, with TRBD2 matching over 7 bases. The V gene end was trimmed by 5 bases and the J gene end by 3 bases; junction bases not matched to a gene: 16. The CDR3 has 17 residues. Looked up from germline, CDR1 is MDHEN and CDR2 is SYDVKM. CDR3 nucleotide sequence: TGTGCCAGCAGTCCCGGAGGGGAGGGAGCTAAGTACTACGAGCAGTACTTC. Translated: CASSPGGEGAKYYEQYF.

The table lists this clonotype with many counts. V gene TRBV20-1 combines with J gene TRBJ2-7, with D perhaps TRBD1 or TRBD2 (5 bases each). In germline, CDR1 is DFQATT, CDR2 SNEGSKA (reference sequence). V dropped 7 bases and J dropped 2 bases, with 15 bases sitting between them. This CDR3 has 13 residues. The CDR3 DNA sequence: TGCAGTGGTCGGGACCCCCCTACCTACGAGCAGTACTTC. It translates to CSGRDPPTYEQYF.

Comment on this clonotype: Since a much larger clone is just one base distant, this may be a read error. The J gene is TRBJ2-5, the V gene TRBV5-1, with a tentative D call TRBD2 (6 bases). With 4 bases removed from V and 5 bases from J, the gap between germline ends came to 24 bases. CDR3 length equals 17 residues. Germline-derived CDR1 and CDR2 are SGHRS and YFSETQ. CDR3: CASSPEVGGLGRETQYF. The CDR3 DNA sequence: TGCGCCAGCAGCCCGGAAGTGGGAGGACTTGGACGTGAGACCCAGTACTTC.

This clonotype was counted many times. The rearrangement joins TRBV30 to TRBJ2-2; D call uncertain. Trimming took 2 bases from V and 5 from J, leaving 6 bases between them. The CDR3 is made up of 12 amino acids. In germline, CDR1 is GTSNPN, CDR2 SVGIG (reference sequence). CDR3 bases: TGTGCCTGGAGTCGCAGGACCGGGGAGCTGTTTTTT. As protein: CAWSRRTGELFF.

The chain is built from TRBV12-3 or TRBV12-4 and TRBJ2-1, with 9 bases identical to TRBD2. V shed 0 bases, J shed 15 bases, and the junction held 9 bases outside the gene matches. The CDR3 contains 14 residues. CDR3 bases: TGTGCCAGCAGTTTAGCGGTAGTTAGCGGGAGACTGTTCTTC. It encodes CASSLAVVSGRLFF.

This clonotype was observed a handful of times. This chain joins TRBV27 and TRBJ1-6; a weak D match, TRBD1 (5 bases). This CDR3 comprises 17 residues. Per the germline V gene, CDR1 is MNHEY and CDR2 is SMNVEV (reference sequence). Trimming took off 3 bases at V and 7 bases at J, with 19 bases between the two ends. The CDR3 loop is CASSFAGRAVVNSPLHF. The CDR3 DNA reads TGTGCCAGCAGTTTCGCAGGCAGGGCAGTAGTCAATTCACCCCTCCACTTT.

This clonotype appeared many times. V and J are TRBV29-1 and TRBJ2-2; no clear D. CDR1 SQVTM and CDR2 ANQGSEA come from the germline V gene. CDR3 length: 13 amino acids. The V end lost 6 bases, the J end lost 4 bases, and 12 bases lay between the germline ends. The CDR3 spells CSVNNGRTGELFF. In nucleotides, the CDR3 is TGCAGCGTAAATAACGGCCGCACCGGGGAGCTGTTTTTT.

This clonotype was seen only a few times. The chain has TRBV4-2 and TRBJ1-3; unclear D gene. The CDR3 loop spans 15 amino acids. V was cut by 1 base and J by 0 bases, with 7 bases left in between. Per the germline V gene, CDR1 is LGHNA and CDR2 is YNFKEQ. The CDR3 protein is CASSQVPTSGNTIYF. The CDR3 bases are TGTGCCAGCAGCCAAGTCCCCACCTCTGGAAACACCATATATTTT.

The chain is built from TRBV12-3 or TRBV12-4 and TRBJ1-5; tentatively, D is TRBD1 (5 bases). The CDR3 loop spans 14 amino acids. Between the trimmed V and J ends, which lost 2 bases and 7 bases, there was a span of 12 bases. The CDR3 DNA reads TGTGCCAGCAGTTTACGCACCCCAGGGCAGCCCCAGCATTTT. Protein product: CASSLRTPGQPQHF.

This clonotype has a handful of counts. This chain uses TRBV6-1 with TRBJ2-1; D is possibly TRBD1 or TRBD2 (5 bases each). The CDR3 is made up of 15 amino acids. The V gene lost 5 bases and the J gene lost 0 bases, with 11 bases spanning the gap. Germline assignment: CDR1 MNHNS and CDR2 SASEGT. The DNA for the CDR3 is TGTGCCAGCAGTCCCTGGGACCCCTCCTACAATGAGCAGTTCTTC. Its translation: CASSPWDPSYNEQFF.

The CDR3 DNA reads as TGTGCCAGTAGACTTACCGGGCCAGCAACTGAAGCTTTCTTT. The encoded protein is CASRLTGPATEAFF. This chain links TRBV19 with TRBJ1-1; D unresolved. V was cut by 6 bases and J by 5 bases, with 16 bases left in between. This CDR3 region has 14 residues. Germline loops: CDR1 LNHDA, CDR2 SQIVND (reference sequence).

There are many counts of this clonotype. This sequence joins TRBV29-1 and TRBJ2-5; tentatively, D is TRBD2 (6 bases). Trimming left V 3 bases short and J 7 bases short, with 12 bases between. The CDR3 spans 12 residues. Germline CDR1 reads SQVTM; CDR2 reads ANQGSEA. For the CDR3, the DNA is TGCAGCGTTGAGTGGGGGGTCGGGACCCAGTACTTC. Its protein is CSVEWGVGTQYF.

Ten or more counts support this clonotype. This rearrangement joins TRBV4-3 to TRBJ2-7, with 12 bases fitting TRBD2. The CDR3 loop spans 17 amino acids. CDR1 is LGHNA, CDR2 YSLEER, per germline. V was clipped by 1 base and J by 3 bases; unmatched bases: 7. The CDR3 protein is CASSQGVGLAGFYEQYF. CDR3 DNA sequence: TGCGCCAGCAGCCAAGGAGTGGGACTAGCGGGTTTCTACGAGCAGTACTTC.

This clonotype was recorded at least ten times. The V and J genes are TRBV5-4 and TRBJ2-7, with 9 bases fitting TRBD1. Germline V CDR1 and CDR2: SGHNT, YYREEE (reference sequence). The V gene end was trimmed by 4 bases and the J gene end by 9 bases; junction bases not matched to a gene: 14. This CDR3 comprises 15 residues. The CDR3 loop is CASSLQGANWGRQYF. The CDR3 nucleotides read TGTGCCAGCAGCCTACAGGGGGCGAATTGGGGTAGGCAGTACTTC.

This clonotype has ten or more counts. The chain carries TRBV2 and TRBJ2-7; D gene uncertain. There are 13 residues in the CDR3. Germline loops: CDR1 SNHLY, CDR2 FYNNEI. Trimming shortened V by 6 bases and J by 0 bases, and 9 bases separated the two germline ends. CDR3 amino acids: CASRLTFSYEQYF. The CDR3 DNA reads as TGTGCCAGCAGACTAACCTTCTCCTACGAGCAGTACTTC.

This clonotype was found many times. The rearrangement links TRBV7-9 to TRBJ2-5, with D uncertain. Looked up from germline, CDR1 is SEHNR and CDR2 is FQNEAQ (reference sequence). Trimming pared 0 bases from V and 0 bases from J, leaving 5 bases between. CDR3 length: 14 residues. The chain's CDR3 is CASSLAEYQETQYF. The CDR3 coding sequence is TGTGCCAGCAGCTTAGCGGAATACCAAGAGACCCAGTACTTC.

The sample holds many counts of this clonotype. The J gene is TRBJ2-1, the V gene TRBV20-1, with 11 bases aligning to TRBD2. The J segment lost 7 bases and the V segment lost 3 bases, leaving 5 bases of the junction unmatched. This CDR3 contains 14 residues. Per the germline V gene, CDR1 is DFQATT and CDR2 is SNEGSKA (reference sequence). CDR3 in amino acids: CSARIAGGRNEQFF. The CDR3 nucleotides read TGCAGTGCTAGGATAGCGGGAGGGAGGAATGAGCAGTTCTTC.

DNA of the CDR3: TGTGCCCTCCGGCCCTCTGGGGCCAACGTCCTGACTTTC. Translating it yields CALRPSGANVLTF. V and J are TRBV30 and TRBJ2-6; D not resolved. The CDR3 consists of 13 residues. Between the trimmed V and J ends, which lost 8 bases and 0 bases, there was a span of 8 bases. The germline V gene encodes CDR1 GTSNPN and CDR2 SVGIG (reference sequence).

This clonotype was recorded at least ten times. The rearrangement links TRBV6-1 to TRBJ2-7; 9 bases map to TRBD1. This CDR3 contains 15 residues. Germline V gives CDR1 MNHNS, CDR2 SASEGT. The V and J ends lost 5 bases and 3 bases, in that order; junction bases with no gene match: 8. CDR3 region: CASSHVGTGNYEQYF. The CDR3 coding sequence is TGTGCCAGCAGTCATGTCGGGACAGGGAACTACGAGCAGTACTTC.

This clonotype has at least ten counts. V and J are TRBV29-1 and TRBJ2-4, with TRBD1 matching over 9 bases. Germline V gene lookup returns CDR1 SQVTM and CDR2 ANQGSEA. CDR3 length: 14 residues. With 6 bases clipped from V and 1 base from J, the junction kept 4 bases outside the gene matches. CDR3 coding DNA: TGCAGCGTGCGACAGGGGGGGGCCAAAAACATTCAGTACTTC. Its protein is CSVRQGGAKNIQYF. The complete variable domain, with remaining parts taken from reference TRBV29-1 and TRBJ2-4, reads SAVISQKPSRDICQRGTSLTIQCQVDSQVTMMFWYRQQPGQSLTLIATANQGSEATYESGFVIDKFPISRPNLTFSTLTVSNMSPEDSSIYLCSVRQGGAKNIQYFGAGTRLSVL.

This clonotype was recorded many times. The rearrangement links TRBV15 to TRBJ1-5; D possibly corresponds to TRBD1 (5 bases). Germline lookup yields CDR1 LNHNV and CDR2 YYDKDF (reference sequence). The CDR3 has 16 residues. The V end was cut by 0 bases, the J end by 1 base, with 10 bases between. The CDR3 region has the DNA TGTGCCACCAGCAGAGATCGGGACTCGAGCAATCAGCCCCAGCATTTT. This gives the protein CATSRDRDSSNQPQHF. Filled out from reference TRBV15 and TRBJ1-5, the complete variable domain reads DAMVIQNPRYQVTQFGKPVTLSCSQTLNHNVMYWYQQKSSQAPKLLFHYYDKDFNNEADTPDNFQSRRPNTSFCFLDIRSPGLGDTAMYLCATSRDRDSSNQPQHFGDGTRLSIL.

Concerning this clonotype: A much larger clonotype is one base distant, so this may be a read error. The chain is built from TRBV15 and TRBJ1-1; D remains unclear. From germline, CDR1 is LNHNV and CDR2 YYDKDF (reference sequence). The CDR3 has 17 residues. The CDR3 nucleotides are TGTGCCACCAGCAGAGTTCTCTCGGGCGGGGTGAACACTGAAGCTCTCTTT. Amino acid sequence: CATSRVLSGGVNTEALF. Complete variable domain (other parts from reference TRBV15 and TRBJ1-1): DAMVIQNPRYQVTQFGKPVTLSCSQTLNHNVMYWYQQKSSQAPKLLFHYYDKDFNNEADTPDNFQSRRPNTSFCFLDIRSPGLGDTAMYLCATSRVLSGGVNTEALFGQGTRLTVV.